This TCR beta chain was captured in a study of T cells expressing NK-cell markers. Looking at the study overall: Seven HCMV-seropositive donors and one seronegative donor made up the eight sequenced donors.

The CDR3 covers 17 residues. CDR1 LGHDT and CDR2 YNNKEL come from the germline V gene (reference sequence). What made the TCR beta cDNA was 5'RACE template switching with UMIs. Following a re-call of the 5' RACE reads, TCRdb has one entry per CDR3 protein and lacks DNA. Its clone listing holds about 550,000 distinct CDR3 sequences. The rearrangement uses TRBV3-1 and TRBJ2-1; TCRdb lists TRBD2, though no DNA is available to test this call. Sequenced material: blood T cells: a sorted CD56 or NKG2C T cell subset, CD4+ or CD8+ T cells, or bulk PBMC T cells (not recorded which). The source of this sequence is a man aged 18 to 30 in good health. The CDR3 here is CASSQSRSAGVYNEQFF.